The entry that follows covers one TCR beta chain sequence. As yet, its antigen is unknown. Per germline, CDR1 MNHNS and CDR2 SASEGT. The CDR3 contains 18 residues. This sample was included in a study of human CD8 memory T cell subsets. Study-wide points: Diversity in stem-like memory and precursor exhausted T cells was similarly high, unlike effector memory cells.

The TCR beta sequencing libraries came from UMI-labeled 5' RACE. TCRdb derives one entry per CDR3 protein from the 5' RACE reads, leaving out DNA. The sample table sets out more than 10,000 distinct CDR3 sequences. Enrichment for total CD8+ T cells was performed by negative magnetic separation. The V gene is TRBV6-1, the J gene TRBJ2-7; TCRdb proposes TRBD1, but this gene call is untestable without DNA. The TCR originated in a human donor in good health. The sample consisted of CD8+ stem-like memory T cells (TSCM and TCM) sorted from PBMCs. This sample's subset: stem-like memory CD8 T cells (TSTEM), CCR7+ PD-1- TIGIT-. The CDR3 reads CASTTVGAPRQNSYEQYF.